The clone carrying this T cell receptor (beta chain) has a count of ten or more. This sample was taken from a study of T cells after yellow fever vaccination. Study at large: CD3, CD45RA, CCR7 and CD95 defined the sorted EM, EMRA, CM and Tscm memory subsets.

Using its own MiXCR run on the 5' RACE reads, TCRdb lists one record per CDR3 protein. The repertoire holds about 46,000 distinct CDR3 sequences, with around 6.4% as singletons. This CDR3 spans 13 amino acids. Germline V CDR1 and CDR2: SEHNR, FQNEAQ (reference sequence). V lost 2 bases and J 2 bases, leaving 7 bases between the germline ends. General study findings and limits: The study re-detected most primary-vaccination clones after the booster (approximately 97% CD4, roughly 85% CD8). Clonotypes shared by both compartments, CD4 and CD8, made up a small share.

The sample in question was PBMCs, either bulk or a sorted T-cell subset (CD4+, CD8+, memory, or dextramer-sorted; not recorded which), obtained 45 days after the yellow fever booster vaccination. The chain has TRBV7-9 and TRBJ2-7; D may be TRBD1 (5 bases). This TCR was sampled from a young man who received the YFV17D yellow fever vaccine. The CDR3 spells CASSLQGPYEQYF. The CDR3, as DNA: TGTGCCAGCAGCTTACAGGGTCCCTACGAGCAGTACTTC.